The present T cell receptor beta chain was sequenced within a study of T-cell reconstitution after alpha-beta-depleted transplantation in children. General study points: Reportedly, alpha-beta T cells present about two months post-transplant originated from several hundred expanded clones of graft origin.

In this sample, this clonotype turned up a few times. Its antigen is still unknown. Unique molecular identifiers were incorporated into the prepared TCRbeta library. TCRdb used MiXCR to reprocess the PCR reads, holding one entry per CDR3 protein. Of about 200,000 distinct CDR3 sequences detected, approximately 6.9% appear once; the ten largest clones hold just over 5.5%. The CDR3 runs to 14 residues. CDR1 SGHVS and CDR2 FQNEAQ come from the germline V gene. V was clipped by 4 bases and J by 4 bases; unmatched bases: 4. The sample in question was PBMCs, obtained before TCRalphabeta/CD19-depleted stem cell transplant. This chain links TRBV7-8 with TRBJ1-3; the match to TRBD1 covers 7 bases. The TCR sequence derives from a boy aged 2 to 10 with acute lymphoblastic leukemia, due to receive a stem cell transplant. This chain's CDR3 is CASSSRDSGNTIYF. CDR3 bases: TGTGCCAGCAGCTCCCGGGACAGCGGAAACACCATATATTTT.